The 27 T cell receptor beta chains reported below all come from one sample, sequenced in a study of regulatory T cells in long-lasting Graves disease. Time point denoted: newly diagnosed GD, antithyroid drugs for less than 3 months. TCR sequences were obtained from RNA taken from PBMCs. For TCR beta, libraries came from iRepertoire HTBI primers and Arm-PCR of CDR3 regions. TCRdb ran MiXCR on the multiplex PCR reads and lists one entry per CDR3 protein. The profile shows approximately 480,000 distinct CDR3 sequences, roughly 15% of them singletons. These records were also assigned to another study, of T cells in Graves' hyperthyroidism and ophthalmopathy.

The sample consisted of peripheral blood mononuclear cells (PBMCs), taken at new diagnosis, from a patient treated with antithyroid drugs. Receptors were obtained from a man in his forties with Graves disease.

On this clonotype itself: Given the absence of the conserved phenylalanine or tryptophan at the CDR3 end, a read error is likely. The rearrangement links TRBV4-1 to TRBJ2-1; tentatively, D is TRBD2 (6 bases). Germline V gives CDR1 MGHRA, CDR2 YSYEKL. This CDR3 spans 16 amino acids. V lost 0 bases, J lost 4 bases, and 13 bases lay in between. CDR3 protein: CASSQEKTRGYNEQFL. DNA for the CDR3: TGCGCCAGCAGCCAAGAGAAGACTAGAGGGTACAATGAGCAGTTCCTC.

This clonotype occurred a few times. A much larger clone is a single base away; this may be a read error. This chain links TRBV6-2 or TRBV6-3 with TRBJ2-5, with D maybe TRBD1 (5 bases). The CDR3 length is 13 residues. The V gene's germline CDR1 is MNHEY and CDR2 SVGEGT. CDR3 DNA: TGTGCCGGCAGTTTTCCAGGGCGAGAGACCCAGTACTTC. Protein: CAGSFPGRETQYF.

J is TRBJ2-5 and V is TRBV24-1, with a tentative D call TRBD2 (6 bases). The CDR3 runs 13 residues. V lost 4 bases and J 7 bases, leaving 12 bases between the germline ends. Per germline, CDR1 KGHDR and CDR2 SFDVKD. The CDR3 DNA follows: TGTGCCACCAGTGACGCGGGGTCAGTGACCCAGTACTTC. Residues: CATSDAGSVTQYF.

This clonotype has just a few counts. V gene TRBV5-8 combines with J gene TRBJ1-4; 10 bases agree with TRBD1. This CDR3 contains 14 residues. Trimming cost V 4 bases and J 11 bases; bases outside gene matches: 8. From germline, CDR1 is SGHTS and CDR2 YDEGEE. CDR3 region: CASSPRDRGRKLFF. The CDR3 DNA reads TGTGCCAGCAGCCCCCGGGACAGGGGACGGAAACTGTTTTTT.

In the case of this clonotype: A read error likely explains this, since a far larger clone differs by one base. The rearrangement uses TRBV7-9 and TRBJ2-7; D remains unclear. Germline loops: CDR1 SEHNR, CDR2 FQNEAQ (reference sequence). This CDR3 is 15 amino acids long. V dropped 6 bases and J dropped 5 bases, with 20 bases sitting between them. The CDR3 DNA sequence: TGTGCCAGCAGTTTGCCCATAGGGAAACCCCACGAGCAGTACTTC. It specifies CASSLPIGKPHEQYF.

This rearrangement joins TRBV29-1 to TRBJ2-2; 9 nucleotides line up with TRBD1. CDR1 and CDR2 from the germline V gene are SQVTM and ANQGSEA. Trimming took 6 bases from V and 1 from J; bases not matched to a gene: 3. There are 14 residues in the CDR3. The CDR3, as DNA: TGCAGCGTAGGGGACAGGGAGAACACCGGGGAGCTGTTTTTT. Translation: CSVGDRENTGELFF.

Many counts were recorded for this clonotype. The V and J genes are TRBV20-1 and TRBJ2-7; TRBD1 matches at 10 bases. The CDR3 covers 14 residues. Per the germline V gene, CDR1 is DFQATT and CDR2 is SNEGSKA (reference sequence). Trimming cost V 0 bases and J 4 bases; bases outside gene matches: 3. The CDR3 reads CSARDDRGPYEQYF. In DNA form, the CDR3 reads TGCAGTGCTAGAGACGACAGGGGGCCTTACGAGCAGTACTTC.

This clonotype was detected many times. This rearrangement joins TRBV28 to TRBJ2-5; D uncertain. Germline assignment: CDR1 MDHEN and CDR2 SYDVKM. V was cut by 5 bases and J by 5 bases, with 21 bases left in between. This CDR3 is 16 amino acids long. The CDR3: CASSIPGVGISETQYF. CDR3 nucleotides: TGTGCCAGCAGTATACCCGGCGTGGGGATATCGGAGACCCAGTACTTC.

V usage is TRBV18 and J usage is TRBJ2-7, with D unresolved. CDR1 and CDR2 (germline): KGHSH, LQKENI. The CDR3 is 17 amino acids. Trimming stripped 2 bases from V and 3 bases from J, with 20 bases between. In DNA, the CDR3 is TGTGCCAGCTCACCATTCGGCAGAAAGGGTAATCGCTACGAGCAGTACTTC. It translates to CASSPFGRKGNRYEQYF.

This clonotype was observed a handful of times. V gene TRBV20-1 combines with J gene TRBJ2-5; TRBD1 is a possible D gene (6 bases). CDR1 DFQATT and CDR2 SNEGSKA come from the germline V gene (reference sequence). The CDR3 is 12 amino acids. The ends were cut back, 6 bases at V and 2 bases at J, with 10 bases in the middle. CDR3 in amino acids: CSADRTQETQYF. CDR3 sequence (DNA): TGCAGTGCCGACAGGACTCAAGAGACCCAGTACTTC.

There are many counts of this clonotype. The rearrangement uses TRBV3-1 and TRBJ2-7, with D possibly matching TRBD2 (6 bases). Per germline, CDR1 LGHDT and CDR2 YNNKEL (reference sequence). The CDR3 loop spans 15 amino acids. V was cut by 5 bases and J by 0 bases, with 14 bases left in between. The CDR3 region has the DNA TGTGCCAGCAGCACTCGCCGGGACTTCTCCTACGAGCAGTACTTC. Amino acids: CASSTRRDFSYEQYF.

In this sample, this clonotype turned up many times. This chain uses TRBV6-6 with TRBJ2-7; 7 bases agree with TRBD1. Looked up from germline, CDR1 is MNHNY and CDR2 is SVGAGI (reference sequence). The CDR3 has 16 amino acids. J was trimmed by 3 bases and V by 0 bases; bases with no gene match: 8. CDR3 in amino acids: CASSYSLTGSRYEQYF. CDR3 in DNA: TGTGCCAGCAGTTACTCGTTGACAGGGAGTCGCTACGAGCAGTACTTC.

This clonotype was detected a few times. The genes are TRBV19 and TRBJ1-2; D perhaps matches TRBD1 (6 bases). Germline values: CDR1 LNHDA, CDR2 SQIVND (reference sequence). Trimming removed 5 bases at V and 2 bases at J, with 12 bases between. The CDR3 sequence is 14 residues long. The CDR3 region is CASSPSQGNYGYTF. In DNA form, the CDR3 reads TGTGCCAGTAGTCCATCCCAGGGGAACTATGGCTACACCTTC.

This clonotype has just a few counts. This sequence may be a read error, since a much larger clone differs from it by one base. V is TRBV13 and J is TRBJ2-7, with 10 bases fitting TRBD2. V shed 0 bases, J shed 6 bases, and the junction held 2 bases outside the gene matches. The CDR3 is made up of 14 amino acids. Germline V gives CDR1 PRHDT, CDR2 FYEKMQ (reference sequence). This CDR3 is CASSLGSSGSEQYF. The CDR3 coding sequence is TGTGCCAGCAGCTTAGGGTCTAGCGGGAGCGAGCAGTACTTC.

In this sample, this clonotype turned up many times. This sequence joins TRBV12-3 or TRBV12-4 and TRBJ2-5, with 8 bases aligning to TRBD1. J was trimmed by 5 bases and V by 6 bases; bases with no gene match: 14. This CDR3 contains 16 residues. CDR3 residues: CASRYSFDRGGETQYF. CDR3 bases: TGTGCCAGCAGATACTCCTTCGACAGGGGTGGGGAGACCCAGTACTTC.

This clonotype came up a few times. The genes are TRBV29-1 and TRBJ2-2; D perhaps matches TRBD2 (5 bases). Trimming cost V 5 bases and J 4 bases, with 11 bases left between them. The CDR3 covers 13 residues. Germline V gene sequence: CDR1 SQVTM, CDR2 ANQGSEA. CDR3 in amino acids: CSVPLRGTGELFF. Written as DNA, the CDR3 is TGCAGCGTTCCCCTTCGGGGCACCGGGGAGCTGTTTTTT.

The sample holds many counts of this clonotype. The J gene is TRBJ2-7, the V gene TRBV20-1, with TRBD2 identical over 8 bases. This CDR3 region has 16 residues. The germline V gene encodes CDR1 DFQATT and CDR2 SNEGSKA (reference sequence). Unmatched junction bases numbered 14, after V lost 3 bases and J lost 4 bases. CDR3 nucleotides: TGCAGTGCTAGGCCCCCGAGTGGCGGGAGGTTGTACGAGCAGTACTTC. Its translation: CSARPPSGGRLYEQYF.

The chain links TRBV10-3 to TRBJ1-4; TRBD1 matches 8 bases. Germline V CDR1 and CDR2: ENHRY, SYGVKD. Losses at the gene ends were 7 bases for V and 1 base for J; bases not matched to a gene: 2. The CDR3 contains 14 residues. CDR3 in DNA: TGTGCCATCAATACAGGGGGAACTAATGAAAAACTGTTTTTT. Its protein product is CAINTGGTNEKLFF.

The table lists this clonotype with many counts. The V call is TRBV9, the J call TRBJ2-2; 11 nucleotides line up with TRBD2. The length of the CDR3 is 16 residues. The germline V gene encodes CDR1 SGDLS and CDR2 YYNGEE. V dropped 4 bases and J dropped 2; count of bases not matched to a gene: 4. CDR3: CASSKGTSGNTGELFF. CDR3 coding DNA: TGTGCCAGCAGCAAAGGGACTAGCGGAAACACCGGGGAGCTGTTTTTT.

The chain carries TRBV19 and TRBJ2-7; D is ambiguous. Germline lookup yields CDR1 LNHDA and CDR2 SQIVND (reference sequence). The ends were cut back, 3 bases at V and 5 bases at J, with 8 bases in the middle. The length of the CDR3 is 12 residues. The CDR3 is CASSISRNEQYF. CDR3 sequence (DNA): TGTGCCAGTAGTATCAGCAGAAACGAGCAGTACTTC.

In this sample, this clonotype turned up many times. The V and J genes are TRBV2 and TRBJ1-2; no firm D call. The germline V gene has CDR1 SNHLY and CDR2 FYNNEI. This CDR3 contains 16 residues. V lost 7 bases and J 8 bases, leaving 26 bases between the germline ends. CDR3 loop: CASTPNHGEVSEGYTF. The CDR3 DNA reads TGTGCCAGCACCCCCAATCACGGGGAGGTATCGGAAGGCTACACCTTC.

In its sample, this clonotype was seen many times. V and J are TRBV18 and TRBJ2-5, with D hard to call. Looked up from germline, CDR1 is KGHSH and CDR2 is LQKENI. V lost 2 bases to trimming and J lost 5 bases, with 6 bases between them. CDR3 length: 12 residues. For the CDR3, the DNA is TGTGCCAGCTCACCATCGGTGGAGACCCAGTACTTC. Translation: CASSPSVETQYF.

There are a few counts of this clonotype. The chain recombines TRBV19 with TRBJ2-3, with 7 bases that match TRBD2. The germline V gene has CDR1 LNHDA and CDR2 SQIVND (reference sequence). The CDR3 consists of 17 residues. J was trimmed by 3 bases and V by 0 bases; bases with no gene match: 9. This chain's CDR3 is CASSIEFGLAATDTQYF. The CDR3 DNA follows: TGTGCCAGTAGTATAGAATTTGGGCTAGCGGCGACAGATACGCAGTATTTT.

The chain links TRBV27 to TRBJ2-1, with TRBD1 matching over 7 bases. The CDR3 sequence is 14 residues long. V dropped 4 bases and J dropped 3; count of bases not matched to a gene: 3. Germline CDR1 and CDR2: MNHEY and SMNVEV (reference sequence). The CDR3 DNA is TGTGCCAGCAGTTCCGGGGACAGCTACAATGAGCAGTTCTTC. Protein: CASSSGDSYNEQFF.

The chain combines TRBV7-9 with TRBJ2-2; the D gene is possibly TRBD2 (6 bases). The CDR3 runs 14 residues. The V end lost 3 bases, the J end lost 10 bases, and 15 bases lay between the germline ends. The germline V gene has CDR1 SEHNR and CDR2 FQNEAQ (reference sequence). CDR3 sequence reads: CASSFSAGIVELFF. In DNA, the CDR3 is TGTGCCAGCAGCTTTAGCGCGGGAATAGTGGAGCTGTTTTTT.

The chain recombines TRBV7-9 with TRBJ2-5, with D possibly TRBD2 on 5 matching bases. V was trimmed by 0 bases and J by 4 bases, leaving 9 bases between them. This CDR3 region has 14 residues. Looked up from germline, CDR1 is SEHNR and CDR2 is FQNEAQ (reference sequence). The CDR3 DNA follows: TGTGCCAGCAGCTTAGCCCTCGGGGTAGAGACCCAGTACTTC. Residues: CASSLALGVETQYF.

This clonotype was detected many times. The gene calls are TRBV7-8 and TRBJ2-3; D is uncertain. Germline CDR1 and CDR2: SGHVS and FQNEAQ. The germline V and J ends were trimmed by 3 bases and 0 bases, with 10 bases remaining between them. The CDR3 length is 15 residues. CDR3 nucleotides: TGTGCCAGCAGCTTCTATTCGCCTAGCACAGATACGCAGTATTTT. It translates to CASSFYSPSTDTQYF. The full variable domain, completed using reference TRBV7-8 and TRBJ2-3, is GAGVSQSPRYKVAKRGQDVALRCDPISGHVSLFWYQQALGQGPEFLTYFQNEAQLDKSGLPSDRFFAERPEGSVSTLKIQRTQQEDSAVYLCASSFYSPSTDTQYFGPGTRLTVL.